These T cell receptor beta chains were read from a single sample in a study of CD8 T cells in Susac syndrome. TCRdb processed the immunoSEQ multiplex PCR reads anew with MiXCR; each CDR3 protein has one entry. Of about 300,000 distinct CDR3 sequences in the sample, approximately 85% were seen once. Sequenced material: CD8+ T cells from PBMCs. The receptors originated from a human donor with multiple sclerosis. Each CDR3 is given with its conserved first and last residue. The order of the fields is D gene, CDR3 length, clone size, J gene, V gene, CDR3 DNA, CDR3 protein. The D gene is left open where the match is weak. Only part of the rows carry a size: once, few, many, or a class if the clone is expanded.

>TRBD2|15|NA|TRBJ2-7|TRBV29-1
TGCAGCGTTGAAGTAGCGGGAGGTCCCAACTACGAGCAGTACTTC
CSVEVAGGPNYEQYF
>NA|15|once|TRBJ2-1|TRBV7-3
TGTGCCAGCAGCTTAGGGCGTGATTGGCGAGAAGAGCAGTTCTTC
CASSLGRDWREEQFF
>TRBD2|13|NA|TRBJ2-1|TRBV7-9
TGTGCCAGCAGGAGGGGAGGGGACAATGAGCAGTTCTTC
CASRRGGDNEQFF
>NA|15|few|TRBJ1-2|TRBV4-1
TGCGCCAGCAGCCTCGATCGAACTGGATCCTATGGCTACACCTTC
CASSLDRTGSYGYTF
>NA|16|NA|TRBJ2-3|TRBV7-9
TGTGCCAGCAGCTTGTCGGAGGGAGCCTTCACAGATACGCAGTATTTT
CASSLSEGAFTDTQYF
>TRBD2|14|NA|TRBJ2-1|TRBV7-9
TGTGCCAGCAGCCCGTGGACTAGCCGGGATGAGCAGTTCTTC
CASSPWTSRDEQFF
>NA|18|few|TRBJ2-7|TRBV4-3
TGCGCCAGCAGCCAAGAGAGGGGATTAGCCGGAGAGCCCTACGAGCAGTACTTC
CASSQERGLAGEPYEQYF
>NA|11|NA|TRBJ2-2|TRBV29-1
TGCAGCGTTGTGCAGGTCGGGGAGCTGTTTTTT
CSVVQVGELFF
>TRBD2|17|NA|TRBJ2-1|TRBV24-1
TGTGCCACCAGTGATTTCCGGACTAGCGGGATAGGAAATGAGCAGTTCTTC
CATSDFRTSGIGNEQFF
>NA|15|NA|TRBJ2-7|TRBV29-1
TGCAGCGTTGAAGATCGGCCAGGGGGGGCCTACGAGCAGTACTTC
CSVEDRPGGAYEQYF
>TRBD2|15|NA|TRBJ2-3|TRBV27
TGTGCCAGCAGTTTAGGCACTAGCGGGAGGTATACGCAGTATTTT
CASSLGTSGRYTQYF
>NA|11|NA|TRBJ1-5|TRBV21-1
TGTGCCAGCAGGTCTTATCAGCCCCAGCATTTT
CASRSYQPQHF
>TRBD2|15|NA|TRBJ2-7|TRBV5-1
TGCGCCAGCAGCGTGACCGGGACTAGGGACTACGAGCAGTACTTC
CASSVTGTRDYEQYF
>NA|16|NA|TRBJ2-1|TRBV11-2
TGTGCCAGCAGCTTAGCAATCCACTATGCGTACAATGAGCAGTTCTTC
CASSLAIHYAYNEQFF
>NA|14|NA|TRBJ2-1|TRBV29-1
TGCAGCGTTGAAGGAGGCATGTCATATAATGAGCAGTTCTTC
CSVEGGMSYNEQFF